This T cell receptor beta chain was sequenced in a study of T cell responses to AZD1222 COVID-19 vaccine. Study results and limitations: Baseline testing showed seropositivity in only a handful of AZD1222 recipients.

This clone has only one observation. Its antigen is unidentified. TCRdb's copy holds only in-frame clones and misses some; the assay was immunoSEQ multiplex PCR. The sample yields about 140,000 clones, around 90% seen once. Germline CDR1 SGHTA, CDR2 FQGNSA. CDR3 size: 13 residues. Trimming took 5 bases from V and 4 from J; bases not matched to a gene: 3. The sample here was peripheral blood, taken 28 days after the second dose of the MenACWY control vaccine. This receptor was taken from an adult who received the MenACWY meningococcal vaccine as a control. The chain is built from TRBV7-2 and TRBJ1-2; 8 nucleotides line up with TRBD1. The CDR3 reads CASSVQGVYGYTF. The CDR3, as DNA: TGTGCCAGCAGCGTACAGGGGGTCTATGGCTACACCTTC. Full variable domain (rest looked up from reference TRBV7-2 and TRBJ1-2): GAGVSQSPSNKVTEKGKDVELRCDPISGHTALYWYRQSLGQGLEFLIYFQGNSAPDKSGLPSDRFSAERTGGSVSTLTIQRTQQEDSAVYLCASSVQGVYGYTFGSGTRLTVV.